One and the same sample provided the 29 T cell receptor beta chains below, sequenced in a study of cytomegalovirus exposure and HLA in healthy donors. The PCR used 60 Vbeta and 13 Jbeta primers. Clones were read by immunoSEQ multiplex PCR, and TCRdb kept only the in-frame ones, dropping some. Its table records about 40,000 clones. The sequenced sample consisted of PBMCs. The source is a human donor in good health.

The J gene is TRBJ1-2, the V gene TRBV6-5; 8 bases align to TRBD1. Germline-derived CDR1 and CDR2 are MNHEY and SVGAGI. The CDR3 has 15 amino acids. The V segment lost 6 bases and the J segment 6 bases; nucleotides outside the gene matches: 12. CDR3 sequence reads: CASSKTRQGRDGYTF. CDR3 bases: TGTGCCAGCAGCAAAACCCGACAGGGGCGGGATGGCTACACCTTC.

V and J are TRBV30 and TRBJ1-5, with 10 bases matching TRBD1. The V and J ends lost 4 bases and 3 bases, in that order; junction bases with no gene match: 6. The CDR3 has 15 amino acids. In germline, CDR1 is GTSNPN, CDR2 SVGIG (reference sequence). CDR3 bases: TGTGCCTGGAAGGGACAGGGGCATCCCAATCAGCCCCAGCATTTT. This encodes CAWKGQGHPNQPQHF. The whole variable domain, remainder taken from reference TRBV30 and TRBJ1-5, is SQTIHQWPATLVQPVGSPLSLECTVEGTSNPNLYWYRQAAGRGLQLLFYSVGIGQISSEVPQNLSASRPQDRQFILSSKKLLLSDSGFYLCAWKGQGHPNQPQHFGDGTRLSIL.

The chain uses TRBV9 and TRBJ2-3; TRBD2 aligns across 8 bases. CDR3 length equals 16 residues. The J segment lost 6 bases and the V segment lost 1 base, leaving 10 bases of the junction unmatched. Germline V gives CDR1 SGDLS, CDR2 YYNGEE. The DNA for the CDR3 is TGTGCCAGCAGCGTAATCGGGGGGGCACGGGAGGATACGCAGTATTTT. It is translated as CASSVIGGAREDTQYF.

The rearrangement uses TRBV11-3 and TRBJ1-1; tentatively, D is TRBD1 (6 bases). Germline lookup yields CDR1 SGHNT and CDR2 YENEEA. The CDR3 spans 11 residues. Trimming shortened V by 4 bases and J by 8 bases, and 8 bases separated the two germline ends. The CDR3 DNA sequence: TGTGCCAGCAGCTCGGACAGCGAAGCTTTCTTT. The encoded protein is CASSSDSEAFF.

In DNA, the CDR3 is TGTGCCTGGAGTGTAGGACACGGCCCCACCTACGAGCAGTACTTC. Protein: CAWSVGHGPTYEQYF. The chain carries TRBV30 and TRBJ2-7; D is possibly TRBD1 (5 bases). The length of the CDR3 is 15 residues. CDR1 and CDR2 (germline): GTSNPN, SVGIG (reference sequence). Trimming took 0 bases from V and 2 from J, leaving 14 bases between them.

This clone is called medium-sized (0.01 to 0.1%) based on its frequency. The chain links TRBV7-9 to TRBJ2-7; D perhaps matches TRBD1 (6 bases). The germline V gene encodes CDR1 SEHNR and CDR2 FQNEAQ (reference sequence). This CDR3 spans 12 amino acids. V was cut by 10 bases and J by 6 bases, with 16 bases left in between. The CDR3 DNA follows: TGTGCCACTAGCCGGGACAACTCCGAGCAGTACTTC. It yields the protein CATSRDNSEQYF.

J is TRBJ2-1 and V is TRBV6-5; TRBD2 might be the D (5 bases). V lost 5 bases and J lost 3, with 14 bases in between. Per germline, CDR1 MNHEY and CDR2 SVGAGI. There are 15 residues in the CDR3. DNA of the CDR3: TGTGCCAGCAGTACCCGGGCGGGTGTCTACAATGAGCAGTTCTTC. Its translation: CASSTRAGVYNEQFF.

The chain is built from TRBV11-2 and TRBJ1-1, with D unresolved. CDR1 and CDR2 (germline): SGHAT, FQNNGV. V lost 1 base and J lost 2, with 8 bases in between. The CDR3 totals 14 residues. CDR3 protein: CASSLVTANTEAFF. The CDR3 DNA follows: TGTGCCAGCAGCTTAGTTACAGCAAACACTGAAGCTTTCTTT.

As regards this clone: The junction and the germline gene differ at one end; a read error may be behind it. The chain carries TRBV5-1 and TRBJ2-5, with a possible D match to TRBD1 (6 bases). This CDR3 is 14 amino acids long. Germline V gene sequence: CDR1 SGHRS, CDR2 YFSETQ. As DNA, the CDR3 is TGCGCCAGCAGCTTTTCAGGGGACGCAGAGAACCAGTACTTC. Residues: CASSFSGDAENQYF. The variable domain in full, with the rest retrieved from reference TRBV5-1 and TRBJ2-5, is KAGVTQTPRYLIKTRGQQVTLSCSPISGHRSVSWYQQTPGQGLQFLFEYFSETQRNKGNFPGRFSGRQFSNSRSEMNVSTLELGDSALYLCASSFSGDAENQYFGPGTRLLVL.

V and J are TRBV30 and TRBJ2-1; 15 bases agree with TRBD2. This CDR3 has 16 amino acids. Germline assignment: CDR1 GTSNPN and CDR2 SVGIG (reference sequence). The ends lost 2 bases at V and 7 bases at J; junction bases unmatched: 6. CDR3 nucleotides: TGTGCCTGGAGTCTCCCCGGACTAGCGGGGGGGAATGAGCAGTTCTTC. The encoded protein is CAWSLPGLAGGNEQFF.

The chain recombines TRBV29-1 with TRBJ1-1, with D possibly matching TRBD1 (6 bases). Between the trimmed V and J ends, which lost 6 bases and 2 bases, there was a span of 13 bases. CDR3 length equals 13 residues. The germline CDR1 and CDR2 sequences are SQVTM and ANQGSEA. The CDR3 sequence is CSVSGGRNTEAFF. The CDR3 DNA is TGCAGCGTCTCGGGGGGCAGAAACACTGAAGCTTTCTTT.

The V gene is TRBV9, the J gene TRBJ1-4; 7 nucleotides line up with TRBD1. The CDR3 has 14 residues. Germline CDR1 is SGDLS and CDR2 is YYNGEE. With V trimmed by 5 bases and J by 0 bases, 1 base remained unmatched. CDR3: CASSGTATNEKLFF. Here the CDR3 DNA reads TGTGCCAGCAGTGGGACAGCAACTAATGAAAAACTGTTTTTT.

The chain recombines TRBV15 with TRBJ1-2; the D is unclear. This CDR3 comprises 15 residues. Trimming took 5 bases from V and 4 from J, leaving 17 bases between them. Germline CDR1 reads LNHNV; CDR2 reads YYDKDF (reference sequence). The DNA of the CDR3 is TGTGCCACCAGCCCACGGACTCCTCAGGCCTATGGCTACACCTTC. Protein: CATSPRTPQAYGYTF. Filled out from reference TRBV15 and TRBJ1-2, the complete variable domain reads DAMVIQNPRYQVTQFGKPVTLSCSQTLNHNVMYWYQQKSSQAPKLLFHYYDKDFNNEADTPDNFQSRRPNTSFCFLDIRSPGLGDTAMYLCATSPRTPQAYGYTFGSGTRLTVV.

The chain joins TRBV19 to TRBJ1-4; D uncertain. The CDR3 runs to 15 residues. V was clipped by 6 bases and J by 5 bases, with 16 bases between them. Germline CDR1 LNHDA, CDR2 SQIVND (reference sequence). Here the CDR3 reads CASSLHRVSNEKLFF. Written as DNA, the CDR3 is TGTGCCAGTAGCCTTCACCGGGTCTCCAATGAAAAACTGTTTTTT.

This chain connects TRBV10-2 to TRBJ2-3; 11 bases agree with TRBD2. The germline CDR1 and CDR2 sequences are WSHSY and SAAADI. The V gene end was trimmed by 2 bases and the J gene end by 4 bases; junction bases not matched to a gene: 2. The CDR3 is made up of 15 amino acids. The CDR3 protein is CASSETSGGADTQYF. The DNA of the CDR3 is TGCGCCAGCAGTGAGACTAGCGGGGGAGCAGATACGCAGTATTTT.

The chain joins TRBV14 to TRBJ2-5; 9 positions match TRBD2. Germline CDR1 SGHDN, CDR2 FVKESK. V shed 2 bases and J 5 bases; nucleotides not matched to a gene: 6. The CDR3 is 15 residues long. Here the CDR3 DNA reads TGTGCCAGCAGCCAAAATAGCGGGGGCGGGGAGACCCAGTACTTC. Translating gives CASSQNSGGGETQYF. Together with reference TRBV14 and TRBJ2-5, the CDR3 gives the full variable domain: EAGVTQFPSHSVIEKGQTVTLRCDPISGHDNLYWYRRVMGKEIKFLLHFVKESKQDESGMPNNRFLAERTGGTYSTLKVQPAELEDSGVYFCASSQNSGGGETQYFGPGTRLLVL.

The chain couples TRBV4-1 to TRBJ2-2; the D gene is possibly TRBD1 (5 bases). The CDR3 runs to 15 residues. Trimming cost V 4 bases and J 2 bases, with 11 bases left between them. Germline assignment: CDR1 MGHRA and CDR2 YSYEKL. CDR3 in DNA: TGCGCCAGCAGCCCTCAGGACACCAACACCGGGGAGCTGTTTTTT. Its protein is CASSPQDTNTGELFF.

This chain uses TRBV19 with TRBJ2-7, with 9 bases matching TRBD2. Germline V gene lookup returns CDR1 LNHDA and CDR2 SQIVND (reference sequence). The CDR3 has 16 residues. With 5 bases clipped from V and 2 bases from J, the junction kept 10 bases outside the gene matches. CDR3 nucleotide sequence: TGTGCCAGTAGTCTCTATAGCGGGGGTGGACCCTACGAGCAGTACTTC. It encodes CASSLYSGGGPYEQYF.

This chain joins TRBV4-1 and TRBJ1-3; a weak D match, TRBD1 (6 bases). CDR3 length: 15 residues. Germline CDR1 is MGHRA and CDR2 is YSYEKL. Trimming shortened V by 6 bases and J by 0 bases, and 12 bases separated the two germline ends. CDR3 sequence reads: CASRDSRTSGNTIYF. In DNA, the CDR3 is TGCGCCAGCAGGGACAGCCGAACCTCTGGAAACACCATATATTTT.

The chain carries TRBV27 and TRBJ1-1, with D perhaps TRBD1 (5 bases). The germline gives CDR1 MNHEY, CDR2 SMNVEV (reference sequence). Trimming left V 3 bases short and J 7 bases short, with 9 bases between. The CDR3 spans 12 residues. The CDR3 DNA is TGTGCCAGCAGTTTGGGGGGGAGTGAAGCTTTCTTT. Its protein is CASSLGGSEAFF.

This sequence joins TRBV12-5 and TRBJ1-5, with D perhaps matching TRBD1 (6 bases). Germline V gene lookup returns CDR1 LGHNT and CDR2 FRNRAP. With 2 bases removed from V and 4 bases from J, the gap between germline ends came to 12 bases. The CDR3 totals 15 residues. Here the CDR3 reads CASGLFGQGNQPQHF. Here the CDR3 DNA reads TGTGCTAGTGGTTTGTTTGGGCAGGGGAATCAGCCCCAGCATTTT.

The V gene is TRBV19, the J gene TRBJ2-5, with TRBD2 matching 7 bases. This CDR3 has 14 residues. The V gene's germline CDR1 is LNHDA and CDR2 SQIVND (reference sequence). With 6 bases clipped from V and 4 bases from J, the junction kept 8 bases outside the gene matches. CDR3 protein: CASSSTREGETQYF. CDR3 DNA sequence: TGTGCCAGTAGCTCAACTAGGGAGGGAGAGACCCAGTACTTC.

The V gene is TRBV18, the J gene TRBJ1-4; D remains ambiguous. From germline, CDR1 is KGHSH and CDR2 LQKENI. This CDR3 comprises 14 residues. The germline V and J ends were trimmed by 4 bases and 0 bases, with 6 bases remaining between them. CDR3 in amino acids: CASSHSATNEKLFF. CDR3 sequence (DNA): TGTGCCAGCTCACACTCCGCAACTAATGAAAAACTGTTTTTT. The variable domain in full, completed from reference TRBV18 and TRBJ1-4, reads NAGVMQNPRHLVRRRGQEARLRCSPMKGHSHVYWYRQLPEEGLKFMVYLQKENIIDESGMPKERFSAEFPKEGPSILRIQQVVRGDSAAYFCASSHSATNEKLFFGSGTQLSVL.

The chain joins TRBV6-5 to TRBJ1-4, with D hard to call. There are 15 residues in the CDR3. V was shortened by 5 bases and J by 6 bases, with 16 bases between the two germline ends. Germline CDR1 is MNHEY and CDR2 is SVGAGI. The DNA of the CDR3 is TGTGCCAGCAGTCCCAAGGCCGGCAGGCATGAAAAACTGTTTTTT. Translating it yields CASSPKAGRHEKLFF.

V is TRBV7-2 and J is TRBJ2-7; 7 nucleotides align to TRBD2. The CDR3 spans 13 residues. J gave up 2 bases and V 5 bases, and 3 bases lay outside the gene matches. Looked up from germline, CDR1 is SGHTA and CDR2 is FQGNSA. The CDR3 coding sequence is TGTGCCAGCAGCCCAAGCGGGGCCTACGAGCAGTACTTC. Protein sequence: CASSPSGAYEQYF.

This rearrangement joins TRBV28 to TRBJ1-2, with 7 bases lining up with TRBD1. Germline V gene lookup returns CDR1 MDHEN and CDR2 SYDVKM. The V gene end was trimmed by 3 bases and the J gene end by 6 bases; junction bases not matched to a gene: 7. The CDR3 extends over 14 amino acids. CDR3 sequence: CASSLDTGEDGYTF. DNA for the CDR3: TGTGCCAGCAGTTTGGACACAGGGGAGGATGGCTACACCTTC.

The chain joins TRBV6-1 to TRBJ1-4, with TRBD1 matching over 9 bases. This CDR3 comprises 15 residues. With 3 bases clipped from V and 8 bases from J, the junction kept 7 bases outside the gene matches. Germline lookup yields CDR1 MNHNS and CDR2 SASEGT. CDR3 loop: CASSDPGQGAEKLFF. The CDR3 region has the DNA TGTGCCAGCAGTGACCCGGGACAGGGTGCGGAAAAACTGTTTTTT.

This chain links TRBV7-9 with TRBJ1-1; D call uncertain. Germline assignment: CDR1 SEHNR and CDR2 FQNEAQ (reference sequence). V was clipped by 3 bases and J by 5 bases, with 16 bases between them. The CDR3 is 15 amino acids. The CDR3 nucleotides are TGTGCCAGCAGCTTTTTGTCCAGCGGTTCGACTGAAGCTTTCTTT. Its protein product is CASSFLSSGSTEAFF.

The V gene is TRBV19, the J gene TRBJ2-7; 7 bases map to TRBD1. The CDR3 has 14 residues. Germline V lookup: CDR1 LNHDA, CDR2 SQIVND (reference sequence). V trimming: 3 bases; J trimming: 0 bases; junction bases outside the gene matches: 2. The CDR3 spells CASSIGDSSYEQYF. CDR3 coding DNA: TGTGCCAGTAGTATTGGGGACAGCTCCTACGAGCAGTACTTC.